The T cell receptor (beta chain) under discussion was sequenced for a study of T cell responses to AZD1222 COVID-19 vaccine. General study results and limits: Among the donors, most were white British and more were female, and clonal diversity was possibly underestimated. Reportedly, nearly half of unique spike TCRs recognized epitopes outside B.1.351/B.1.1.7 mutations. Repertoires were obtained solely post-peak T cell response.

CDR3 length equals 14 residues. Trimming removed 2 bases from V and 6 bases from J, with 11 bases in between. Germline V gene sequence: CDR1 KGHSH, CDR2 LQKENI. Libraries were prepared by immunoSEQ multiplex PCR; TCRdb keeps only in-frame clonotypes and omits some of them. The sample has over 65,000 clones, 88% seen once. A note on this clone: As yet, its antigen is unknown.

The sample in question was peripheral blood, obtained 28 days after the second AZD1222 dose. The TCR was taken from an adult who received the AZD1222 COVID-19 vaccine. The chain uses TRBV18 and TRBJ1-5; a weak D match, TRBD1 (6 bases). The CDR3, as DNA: TGTGCCAGCTCACCAAAAGGGGGGGTTCAGCCCCAGCATTTT. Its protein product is CASSPKGGVQPQHF.